A selection of T cell receptor beta chains follows, all from one sample in a study of shared clonotypes between healthy human individuals. Generated by immunoSEQ multiplex PCR, the TCRdb table keeps only in-frame clones and is missing some. Of 650,000 to 800,000 clones in the sample, about 92% were seen once. The sequencing sample was made of naive CD8+ T cells sorted from blood. The receptors shown here come from a man aged 30 to 39 in good health. CDR3s include the opening cysteine and the closing phenylalanine or tryptophan. Each record gives: V gene, clone size, D gene, J gene, CDR3 DNA, CDR3 protein. The D gene is left open where the match is weak. For some rows the clone size is stated as once, few or many, or as a class when expanded; others skip it.

V gene: TRBV11-2; clone size: -; D gene: TRBD2; J gene: TRBJ2-3; CDR3 DNA: TGTGCCAGCAGCCCGGGACTAGCGGGGGTAACTAGCACAGATACGCAGTATTTT; CDR3 protein: CASSPGLAGVTSTDTQYF
V gene: TRBV6-5; clone size: -; D gene: -; J gene: TRBJ2-5; CDR3 DNA: TGTGCCAGCAGTCTGAGGGGGGCGCAGGGGACCCAGTACTTC; CDR3 protein: CASSLRGAQGTQYF
V gene: TRBV2; clone size: -; D gene: TRBD2; J gene: TRBJ2-7; CDR3 DNA: TGTGCCAGCAGTGACCCTCGACTACTAGCGGGAGTAGGCTACGAGCAGTACTTC; CDR3 protein: CASSDPRLLAGVGYEQYF
V gene: TRBV29-1; clone size: -; D gene: TRBD2; J gene: TRBJ2-1; CDR3 DNA: TGCAGCGGGATTGGGTGGCTAGCGGAGAACAATGAGCAGTTCTTC; CDR3 protein: CSGIGWLAENNEQFF
V gene: TRBV6-6; clone size: -; D gene: -; J gene: TRBJ1-2; CDR3 DNA: TGTGCCAGCAGTCCCCCTGGGTCCTATGGCTACACCTTC; CDR3 protein: CASSPPGSYGYTF
V gene: TRBV14; clone size: few; D gene: -; J gene: TRBJ2-3; CDR3 DNA: TGTGCCAGCAGCCAAGGGGACTCCCGCACAGATACGCAGTATTTT; CDR3 protein: CASSQGDSRTDTQYF
V gene: TRBV7-9; clone size: -; D gene: TRBD1; J gene: TRBJ1-1; CDR3 DNA: TGTGCCAGCACCGGACAGGGTTCAGCCTTCTTT; CDR3 protein: CASTGQGSAFF
V gene: TRBV6-5; clone size: -; D gene: TRBD1; J gene: TRBJ1-5; CDR3 DNA: TGTGCCAGCAGCATGGGACAGGCTAGCAATCAGCCCCAGCATTTT; CDR3 protein: CASSMGQASNQPQHF
V gene: TRBV6-5; clone size: -; D gene: -; J gene: TRBJ1-5; CDR3 DNA: TGTGCCAGCCCTATGGGGTGTAGCAATCAGCCCCAGCATTTT; CDR3 protein: CASPMGCSNQPQHF
V gene: TRBV27; clone size: -; D gene: TRBD1; J gene: TRBJ1-4; CDR3 DNA: TGTGCCAGCATGGGACAGGGGGCGGCTAATGAAAAACTGTTTTTT; CDR3 protein: CASMGQGAANEKLFF
V gene: TRBV4-1; clone size: -; D gene: TRBD1; J gene: TRBJ2-3; CDR3 DNA: TGCGCCAGCAGCCAATGGACAGGGGGGAGCACAGATACGCAGTATTTT; CDR3 protein: CASSQWTGGSTDTQYF
V gene: TRBV6-1; clone size: -; D gene: -; J gene: TRBJ1-2; CDR3 DNA: TGTGCCAGCAGTGAACTCAGAGATCACTATGGCTACACCTTC; CDR3 protein: CASSELRDHYGYTF
V gene: TRBV12-5; clone size: -; D gene: -; J gene: TRBJ2-3; CDR3 DNA: TGTGCTAGTGGTTTGGGTAACACAGATACGCAGTATTTT; CDR3 protein: CASGLGNTDTQYF
V gene: TRBV27; clone size: -; D gene: -; J gene: TRBJ1-5; CDR3 DNA: TGTGCCAGCAGAGCTCCGGGCCTTAGTCAGCCCCAGCATTTT; CDR3 protein: CASRAPGLSQPQHF
V gene: TRBV27; clone size: -; D gene: -; J gene: TRBJ1-2; CDR3 DNA: TGTGCCAGCAGTCCGGGAAGGGGGGGAGCTAACTATGGCTACACCTTC; CDR3 protein: CASSPGRGGANYGYTF
V gene: TRBV7-9; clone size: -; D gene: -; J gene: TRBJ1-1; CDR3 DNA: TGTGCCAGCAGTTACGCCCTCACCGGGCCCCGGGGGGAAGCTTTCTTT; CDR3 protein: CASSYALTGPRGEAFF
V gene: TRBV7-6; clone size: -; D gene: -; J gene: TRBJ1-3; CDR3 DNA: TGTGCCAGCAGCTTCAAGGGGGGGGTCTCTGGAAACACCATATATTTT; CDR3 protein: CASSFKGGVSGNTIYF
V gene: TRBV6-5; clone size: -; D gene: TRBD1; J gene: TRBJ2-7; CDR3 DNA: TGTGCCAGCAGCCTCGGGACAGGGCTCCACGAGCAGTACTTC; CDR3 protein: CASSLGTGLHEQYF
V gene: TRBV5-5; clone size: -; D gene: -; J gene: TRBJ2-7; CDR3 DNA: TGTGCCAGCAGCGCCGCAGGGCAGACCTACGAGCAGTACTTC; CDR3 protein: CASSAAGQTYEQYF
V gene: TRBV19; clone size: -; D gene: TRBD1; J gene: TRBJ1-1; CDR3 DNA: TGTGCCAGTAGTATGACAGGGGGCGACACTGAAGCTTTCTTT; CDR3 protein: CASSMTGGDTEAFF
V gene: TRBV6-5; clone size: -; D gene: -; J gene: TRBJ2-1; CDR3 DNA: TGTGCCAGCAGTTACTCGACGCTCAATGAGCAGTTCTTC; CDR3 protein: CASSYSTLNEQFF
V gene: TRBV18; clone size: -; D gene: -; J gene: TRBJ2-6; CDR3 DNA: TGTGCCAGCTCACCATCCCCGGGGGCTGGTGCCAACGTCCTGACTTTC; CDR3 protein: CASSPSPGAGANVLTF
V gene: TRBV27; clone size: -; D gene: -; J gene: TRBJ2-1; CDR3 DNA: TGTGCCAGCAGTTTTTCGCAGGAAAACTACAATGAGCAGTTCTTC; CDR3 protein: CASSFSQENYNEQFF
V gene: TRBV11-2; clone size: -; D gene: -; J gene: TRBJ2-3; CDR3 DNA: TGTGCCAGCAGCCCAAATGGGGGACCGCAGTATTTT; CDR3 protein: CASSPNGGPQYF
V gene: TRBV5-1; clone size: -; D gene: -; J gene: TRBJ2-5; CDR3 DNA: TGCGCCAGCAAGAGGGGCGCGGAGACCCAGTACTTC; CDR3 protein: CASKRGAETQYF
V gene: TRBV19; clone size: -; D gene: TRBD2; J gene: TRBJ2-1; CDR3 DNA: TGTGCCAGTAGTTTAGGGACTAGCGGACTCCATGAGCAGTTCTTC; CDR3 protein: CASSLGTSGLHEQFF
V gene: TRBV2; clone size: -; D gene: TRBD2; J gene: TRBJ2-3; CDR3 DNA: TGTGCCAGCAGTGATTTTCGGGAGGGGCGGACAGATACGCAGTATTTT; CDR3 protein: CASSDFREGRTDTQYF
V gene: TRBV9; clone size: -; D gene: TRBD1; J gene: TRBJ1-2; CDR3 DNA: TGTGCCAGCAGCGTAACAGGGGACTACTATGGCTACACCTTC; CDR3 protein: CASSVTGDYYGYTF
V gene: TRBV9; clone size: -; D gene: -; J gene: TRBJ2-2; CDR3 DNA: TGTGCCAGCAGCTCCCCATCCGGTTCCACCGGGGAGCTGTTTTTT; CDR3 protein: CASSSPSGSTGELFF
V gene: TRBV14; clone size: -; D gene: TRBD2; J gene: TRBJ2-3; CDR3 DNA: TGTGCCAGCAGCCAAGATCCCCGGACAGCGGGAGGGTGGACAGATACGCAGTATTTT; CDR3 protein: CASSQDPRTAGGWTDTQYF
V gene: TRBV7-9; clone size: -; D gene: -; J gene: TRBJ2-7; CDR3 DNA: TGTGCCAGCAGTCAAATAGGGGCAGGGGGAGGGGACGAGCAGTACTTC; CDR3 protein: CASSQIGAGGGDEQYF
V gene: TRBV11-2; clone size: -; D gene: -; J gene: TRBJ2-7; CDR3 DNA: TGTGCCAGCAGCTCCGGCAGCCCGGGGGTCGAGCAGTACTTC; CDR3 protein: CASSSGSPGVEQYF
V gene: TRBV6-5; clone size: -; D gene: TRBD1; J gene: TRBJ1-4; CDR3 DNA: TGTGCCAGCAGTTACCAGACAGGGTTTGATGAAAAACTGTTTTTT; CDR3 protein: CASSYQTGFDEKLFF
V gene: TRBV7-6; clone size: -; D gene: -; J gene: TRBJ2-1; CDR3 DNA: TGTGCCAGCAGCTCCCCCGGCTCCTACAATGAGCAGTTCTTC; CDR3 protein: CASSSPGSYNEQFF
V gene: TRBV6-1; clone size: -; D gene: -; J gene: TRBJ2-3; CDR3 DNA: TGTGCCAGCAGTGAAACAGGGCATAGCACAGATACGCAGTATTTT; CDR3 protein: CASSETGHSTDTQYF
V gene: TRBV29-1; clone size: -; D gene: -; J gene: TRBJ2-1; CDR3 DNA: TGCAGCGTTCCGAATCAGAACGGAGATGAGCAGTTCTTC; CDR3 protein: CSVPNQNGDEQFF
V gene: TRBV4-1; clone size: -; D gene: -; J gene: TRBJ2-1; CDR3 DNA: TGCGCCAGCAGCCAACGGGCCGAAAATGAGCAGTTCTTC; CDR3 protein: CASSQRAENEQFF
V gene: TRBV27; clone size: -; D gene: -; J gene: TRBJ2-5; CDR3 DNA: TGTGCCAGCAGTTTTAGGGGTAGATGGGAGACCCAGTACTTC; CDR3 protein: CASSFRGRWETQYF
V gene: TRBV6-1; clone size: -; D gene: -; J gene: TRBJ1-2; CDR3 DNA: TGTGCCAGCAGTGAATACGGACCTTATGGCTACACCTTC; CDR3 protein: CASSEYGPYGYTF
V gene: TRBV9; clone size: -; D gene: -; J gene: TRBJ2-1; CDR3 DNA: TGTGCCAGCAGCGTAGTAGGTAGGACAGCGCTCAATGAGCAGTTCTTC; CDR3 protein: CASSVVGRTALNEQFF
V gene: TRBV4-1; clone size: -; D gene: -; J gene: TRBJ2-2; CDR3 DNA: TGCGCCAGCAGCCCCCCGGGGTACGGGGAGCTGTTTTTT; CDR3 protein: CASSPPGYGELFF
V gene: TRBV7-9; clone size: -; D gene: -; J gene: TRBJ1-2; CDR3 DNA: TGTGCCAGCAGCCACCTTTCGTTAGCTGGCTACACCTTC; CDR3 protein: CASSHLSLAGYTF
V gene: TRBV7-6; clone size: -; D gene: -; J gene: TRBJ1-2; CDR3 DNA: TGTGCCAGCAGCTTACGTGGCCGGGACTCCGGCTATGGCTACACCTTC; CDR3 protein: CASSLRGRDSGYGYTF
V gene: TRBV4-1; clone size: -; D gene: -; J gene: TRBJ2-1; CDR3 DNA: TGCGCCAGCAGCCTCCCGCCGGGGTTCTCCTACAATGAGCAGTTCTTC; CDR3 protein: CASSLPPGFSYNEQFF
V gene: TRBV7-3; clone size: -; D gene: -; J gene: TRBJ2-6; CDR3 DNA: TGTGCCAGCAGCTTAAAGGGAAACGGGAGACAGGACGTCTCTGGGGCCAACGTCCTGACTTTC; CDR3 protein: CASSLKGNGRQDVSGANVLTF
V gene: TRBV7-9; clone size: -; D gene: TRBD2; J gene: TRBJ2-1; CDR3 DNA: TGTGCCAGCAGTCTCAAGCTAGCGGGTGTGGGTGAGCAGTTCTTC; CDR3 protein: CASSLKLAGVGEQFF